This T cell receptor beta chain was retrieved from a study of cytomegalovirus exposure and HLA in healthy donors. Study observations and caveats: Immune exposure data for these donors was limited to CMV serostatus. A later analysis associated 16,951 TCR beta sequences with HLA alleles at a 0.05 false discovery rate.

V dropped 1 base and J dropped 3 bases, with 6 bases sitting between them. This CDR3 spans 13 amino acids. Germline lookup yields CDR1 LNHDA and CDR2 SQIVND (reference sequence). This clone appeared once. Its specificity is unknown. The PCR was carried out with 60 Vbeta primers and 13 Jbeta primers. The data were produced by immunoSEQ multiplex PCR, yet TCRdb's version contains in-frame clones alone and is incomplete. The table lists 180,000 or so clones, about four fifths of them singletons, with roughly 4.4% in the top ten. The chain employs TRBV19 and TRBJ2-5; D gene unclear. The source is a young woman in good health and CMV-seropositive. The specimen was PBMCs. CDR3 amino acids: CASSIVAEETQYF. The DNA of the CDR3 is TGTGCCAGTAGTATAGTTGCGGAAGAGACCCAGTACTTC.